The 5 T cell receptor beta chains below were found in one sample sequenced in a study of CD8 T cells in Susac syndrome. RNA, at about 0.45 to 1 ug, was reverse transcribed with random hexamers. MiXCR, run by TCRdb on the immunoSEQ multiplex PCR reads, gives a single entry per CDR3 protein. This table has roughly 200,000 distinct CDR3 sequences, roughly 92% appearing once. Input material: CD4+ T cells from PBMCs. Receptor source: a human donor with Susac syndrome.

V and J are TRBV7-2 and TRBJ2-3, with TRBD2 matching 10 bases. This CDR3 comprises 18 residues. Germline V gene sequence: CDR1 SGHTA, CDR2 FQGNSA. The ends lost 5 bases at V and 4 bases at J; junction bases unmatched: 15. CDR3 region: CASSRNIMSGGAADTQYF. CDR3 nucleotide sequence: TGTGCCAGCAGCAGAAACATCATGAGCGGGGGGGCCGCAGATACGCAGTATTTT.

This clonotype was seen a few times. The V and J genes are TRBV5-1 and TRBJ1-1; the D is unclear. The V gene's germline CDR1 is SGHRS and CDR2 YFSETQ. The V end was cut by 2 bases, the J end by 8 bases, with 13 bases between. The CDR3 loop spans 13 amino acids. CDR3: CASSLTPEEEAFF. The CDR3 coding sequence is TGCGCCAGCAGCTTAACACCTGAGGAGGAAGCTTTCTTT. Supplemented by reference TRBV5-1 and TRBJ1-1, the full variable domain reads KAGVTQTPRYLIKTRGQQVTLSCSPISGHRSVSWYQQTPGQGLQFLFEYFSETQRNKGNFPGRFSGRQFSNSRSEMNVSTLELGDSALYLCASSLTPEEEAFFGQGTRLTVV.

CDR3 residues: CASTRPGARYGYTF. The CDR3 nucleotides are TGTGCCAGTACCCGCCCGGGGGCGAGGTATGGCTACACCTTC. The chain couples TRBV19 to TRBJ1-2; D may be TRBD1 (6 bases). The V end was cut by 7 bases, the J end by 5 bases, with 17 bases between. The CDR3 is 14 amino acids. Germline V CDR1 and CDR2: LNHDA, SQIVND (reference sequence).

This chain uses TRBV3-1 with TRBJ2-5; 16 bases are a match to TRBD2. CDR1 is LGHDT and CDR2 is YNNKEL in the germline V gene (reference sequence). The V segment lost 2 bases and the J segment 13 bases; nucleotides outside the gene matches: 7. There are 15 residues in the CDR3. The CDR3 DNA reads TGTGCCAGCAGCCAACCCGGGACTAGCGGGGGGGCTGGGTACTTC. Residues: CASSQPGTSGGAGYF.

This clonotype appeared once. The genes are TRBV5-1 and TRBJ1-1; D is unresolved. The CDR3 is made up of 14 amino acids. With 4 bases removed from V and 1 base from J, the gap between germline ends came to 11 bases. Germline-derived CDR1 and CDR2 are SGHRS and YFSETQ. The chain's CDR3 is CASSRTAGNTEAFF. In DNA, the CDR3 is TGCGCCAGCAGCCGCACCGCGGGGAACACTGAAGCTTTCTTT.